This TCR beta chain was recorded in a study of blood T cell repertoires in COVID-19. Overall study context: Sample material is recorded as cDNA or gDNA derived from T cells, B-cell-depleted T cells, or PBMCs.

This CDR3 spans 15 amino acids. Germline CDR1 and CDR2: SGHTA and FQGNSA. V lost 3 bases, J lost 5 bases, and 14 bases lay in between. Clones were sequenced by immunoSEQ multiplex PCR, and TCRdb holds only the in-frame ones, with some missing. The data show tens of thousands of clones, with roughly 81% seen just once and over 4.5% held by the top ten. This sequence originates from a woman aged 55-75 years with acute or convalescent COVID-19. The rearrangement joins TRBV7-2 to TRBJ1-5; no definite D call. Sequencing input: peripheral blood. The CDR3 spells CASSLNYGIDQPQHF. CDR3 DNA: TGTGCCAGCAGCTTGAATTACGGGATCGATCAGCCCCAGCATTTT.